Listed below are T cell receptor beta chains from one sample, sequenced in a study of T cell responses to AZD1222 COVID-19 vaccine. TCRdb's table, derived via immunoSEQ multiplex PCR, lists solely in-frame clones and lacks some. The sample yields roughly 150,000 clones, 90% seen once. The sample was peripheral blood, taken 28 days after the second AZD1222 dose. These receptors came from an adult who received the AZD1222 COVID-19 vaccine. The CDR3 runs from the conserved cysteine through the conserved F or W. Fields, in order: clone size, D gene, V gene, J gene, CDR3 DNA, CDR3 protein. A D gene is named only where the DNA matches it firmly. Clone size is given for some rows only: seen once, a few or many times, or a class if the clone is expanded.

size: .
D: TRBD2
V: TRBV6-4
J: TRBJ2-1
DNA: TGTGCCAGCAGTCTAGCGGCGAGCTCCTACAATGAGCAGTTCTTC
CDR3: CASSLAASSYNEQFF

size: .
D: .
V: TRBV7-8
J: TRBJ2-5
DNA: TGTGCCAGCAGCTTAGTCGTTACAGGGGAGACCCAGTACTTC
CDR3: CASSLVVTGETQYF

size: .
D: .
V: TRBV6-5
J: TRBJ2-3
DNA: TGTGCCAGCAGTTACTGGTCAGGGTTGGACACAGATACGCAGTATTTT
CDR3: CASSYWSGLDTDTQYF

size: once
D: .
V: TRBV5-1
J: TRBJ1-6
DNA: TGCGCCAGCAGCGCGACTGGGGACATTGGGAGAGGGGGGGAGACCCTCCACTTT
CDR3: CASSATGDIGRGGETLHF

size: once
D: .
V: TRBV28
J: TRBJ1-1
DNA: TGTGCCAGCAGTTTTGGGGGAAGGACTGAAGCTTTCTTT
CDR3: CASSFGGRTEAFF

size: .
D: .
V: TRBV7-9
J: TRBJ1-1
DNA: TGTGCCACCGGTCGCGGAGATACTGAAGCTTTCTTT
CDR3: CATGRGDTEAFF

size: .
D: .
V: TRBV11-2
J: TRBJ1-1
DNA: TGTGCCAGCAGCTTGGGGAGGAACACTGAAGCTTTCTTT
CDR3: CASSLGRNTEAFF

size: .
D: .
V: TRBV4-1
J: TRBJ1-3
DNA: TGCGCCAGCAGCCAAGTCCCTGCTGGAGGGGGGTATTCTGGAAACACCATATATTTT
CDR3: CASSQVPAGGGYSGNTIYF

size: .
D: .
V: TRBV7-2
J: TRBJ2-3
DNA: TGTGCCAGCAGCTCACTGGGGGCGGGGACTAACTTTCTTAGGCAGTATTTT
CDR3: CASSSLGAGTNFLRQYF

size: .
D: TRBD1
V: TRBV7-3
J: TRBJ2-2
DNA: TGTGCCAGCAGCGAAACGGGACAGCGGAACACCGGGGAGCTGTTTTTT
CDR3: CASSETGQRNTGELFF